This T cell receptor beta chain was identified during a study of blood T cells in healthy people across ages. Study-level information: Per two T cells, template switching captured roughly one barcoded beta molecule. Whole-study findings and limits: Naive T cell percentage showed a strong correlation with the diversity of TCR beta. Long-lived and aged donors differed, with more naive CD4+ cells and higher diversity in the long-lived.

Total RNA was isolated from each sample in quantities of at least 5 micrograms. V gave up 6 bases and J gave up 3 bases, with 18 bases separating them. The V gene's germline CDR1 is SGDLS and CDR2 YYNGEE. CDR3 length: 15 amino acids. With respect to this clonotype: Antigen specificity is unknown.

A second PCR, run for about 6 to 11 cycles, used a sample-barcoded 5' primer plus a J-beta primer mix. TCRdb redid the calling of the 5' RACE reads with MiXCR, one entry per CDR3 protein. Of over 1,200,000 distinct CDR3 sequences in the sample, 59% are singletons; the top ten hold 6.7%. The rearrangement joins TRBV9 to TRBJ1-2; weak D call: TRBD1 (5 bases). This receptor was taken from a man aged 18 to 29 in good health. The sequenced material came from blood. The CDR3 region is CASNEKTPRDYGYTF. The CDR3, as DNA: TGTGCCAGCAATGAGAAAACCCCCAGGGACTATGGCTACACCTTC.